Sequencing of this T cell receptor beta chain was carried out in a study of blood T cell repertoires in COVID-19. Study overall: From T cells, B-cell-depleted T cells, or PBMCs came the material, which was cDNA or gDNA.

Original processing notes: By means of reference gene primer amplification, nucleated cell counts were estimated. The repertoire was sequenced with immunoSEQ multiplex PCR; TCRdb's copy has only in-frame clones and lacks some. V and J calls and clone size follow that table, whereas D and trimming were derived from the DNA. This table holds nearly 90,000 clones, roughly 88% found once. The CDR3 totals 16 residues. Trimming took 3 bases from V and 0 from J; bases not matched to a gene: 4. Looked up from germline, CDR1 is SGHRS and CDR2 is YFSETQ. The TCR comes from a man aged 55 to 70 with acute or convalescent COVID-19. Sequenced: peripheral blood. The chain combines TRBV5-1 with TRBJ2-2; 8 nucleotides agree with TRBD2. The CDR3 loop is CASSYQTSANTGELFF. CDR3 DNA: TGCGCCAGCAGCTACCAGACTAGCGCGAACACCGGGGAGCTGTTTTTT.